The T cell receptor beta chain under discussion was sequenced for a study of blood T cell repertoires in COVID-19. Study as a whole: Donors in the United States, Italy and Spain gave samples during acute or convalescent COVID-19. In each case, the material was cDNA or gDNA derived from T cells, B-cell-depleted T cells, or PBMCs.

V trimming: 4 bases; J trimming: 4 bases; junction bases outside the gene matches: 11. The CDR3 spans 16 residues. Germline CDR1 reads LNHDA; CDR2 reads SQIVND (reference sequence). In the study's own analysis: Using reference gene primer amplification, nucleated cell counts were estimated. Measured with immunoSEQ multiplex PCR; TCRdb has only the in-frame clones, and not every one. V and J calls plus clone size are reproduced from that table; the DNA served to infer D and trimming. This sample has roughly 250,000 clones, with 81% found just once. Sequencing used peripheral blood. The clonotype comes from a woman aged 55-69 years with active or convalescent COVID-19. The J gene is TRBJ1-1, the V gene TRBV19; 8 positions agree with TRBD1. The CDR3: CASSTRGRGRGTEAFF. The DNA of the CDR3 is TGTGCCAGTAGTACCCGGGGCAGGGGGCGAGGCACTGAAGCTTTCTTT.